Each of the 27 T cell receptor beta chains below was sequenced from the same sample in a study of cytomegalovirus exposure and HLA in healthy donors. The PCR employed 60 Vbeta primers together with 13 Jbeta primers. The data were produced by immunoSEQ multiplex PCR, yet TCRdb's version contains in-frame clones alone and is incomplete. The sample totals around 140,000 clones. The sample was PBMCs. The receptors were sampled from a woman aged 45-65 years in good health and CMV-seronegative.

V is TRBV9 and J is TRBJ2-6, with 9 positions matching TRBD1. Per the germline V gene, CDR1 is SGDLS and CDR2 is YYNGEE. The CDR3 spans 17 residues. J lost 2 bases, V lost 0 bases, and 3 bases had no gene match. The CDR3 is CASSVVGDRAGANVLTF. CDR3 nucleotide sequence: TGTGCCAGCAGCGTAGTAGGGGACAGGGCTGGGGCCAACGTCCTGACTTTC. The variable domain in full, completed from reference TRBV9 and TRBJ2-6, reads DSGVTQTPKHLITATGQRVTLRCSPRSGDLSVYWYQQSLDQGLQFLIQYYNGEERAKGNILERFSAQQFPDLHSELNLSSLELGDSALYFCASSVVGDRAGANVLTFGAGSRLTVL.

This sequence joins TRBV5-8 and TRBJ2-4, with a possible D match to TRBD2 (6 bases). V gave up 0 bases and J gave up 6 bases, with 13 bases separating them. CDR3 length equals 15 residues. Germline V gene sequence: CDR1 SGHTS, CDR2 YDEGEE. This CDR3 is CASSLDPGRSNIQYF. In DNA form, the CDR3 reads TGTGCCAGCAGCTTGGATCCAGGGAGGTCAAACATTCAGTACTTC.

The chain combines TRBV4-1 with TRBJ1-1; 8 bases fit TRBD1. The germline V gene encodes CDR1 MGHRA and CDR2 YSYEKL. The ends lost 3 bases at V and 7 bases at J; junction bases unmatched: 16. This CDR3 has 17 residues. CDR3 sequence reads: CASSHILGGRGQIEAFF. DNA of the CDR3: TGCGCCAGCAGCCACATACTTGGGGGCAGGGGGCAAATTGAAGCTTTCTTT.

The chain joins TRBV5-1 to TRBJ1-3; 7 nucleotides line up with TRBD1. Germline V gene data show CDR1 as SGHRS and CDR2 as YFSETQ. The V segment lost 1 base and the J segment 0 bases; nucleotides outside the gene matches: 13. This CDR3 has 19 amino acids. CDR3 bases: TGCGCCAGCAGCTTGTGGGACAGATCTTCCTTTGACTCTGGAAACACCATATATTTT. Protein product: CASSLWDRSSFDSGNTIYF.

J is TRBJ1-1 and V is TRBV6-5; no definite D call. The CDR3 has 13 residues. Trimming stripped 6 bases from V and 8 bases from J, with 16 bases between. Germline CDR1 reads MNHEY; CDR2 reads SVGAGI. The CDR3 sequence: CASRGLSEAEAFF. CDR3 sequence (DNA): TGTGCCAGCAGAGGGCTCTCGGAGGCGGAAGCTTTCTTT.

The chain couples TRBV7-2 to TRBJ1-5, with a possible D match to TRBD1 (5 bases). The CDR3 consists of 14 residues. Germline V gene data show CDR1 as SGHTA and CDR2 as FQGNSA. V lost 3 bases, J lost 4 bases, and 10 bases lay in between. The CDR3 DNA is TGTGCCAGCAGCTTCAGGGAAGGGAATCAGCCCCAGCATTTT. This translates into CASSFREGNQPQHF.

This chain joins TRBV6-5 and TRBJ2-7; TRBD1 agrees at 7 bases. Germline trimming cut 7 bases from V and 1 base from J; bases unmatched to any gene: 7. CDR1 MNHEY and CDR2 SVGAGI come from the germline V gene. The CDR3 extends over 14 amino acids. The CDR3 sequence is CASKGQRHSYEQYF. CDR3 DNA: TGTGCCAGCAAGGGACAGAGGCATTCCTACGAGCAGTACTTC.

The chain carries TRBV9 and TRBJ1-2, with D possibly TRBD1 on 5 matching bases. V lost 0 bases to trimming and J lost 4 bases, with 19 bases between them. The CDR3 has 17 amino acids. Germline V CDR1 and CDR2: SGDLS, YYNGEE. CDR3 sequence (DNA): TGTGCCAGCAGCGTAGACGGATCTGGGGCGATACGCTATGGCTACACCTTC. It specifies CASSVDGSGAIRYGYTF.

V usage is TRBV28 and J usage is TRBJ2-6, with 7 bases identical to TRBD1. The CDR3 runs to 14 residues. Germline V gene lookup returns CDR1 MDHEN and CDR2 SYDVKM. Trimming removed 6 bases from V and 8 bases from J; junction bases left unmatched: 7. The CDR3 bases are TGTGCCAGCAGGTCGGGACAGAACCCCAACGTCCTGACTTTC. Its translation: CASRSGQNPNVLTF.

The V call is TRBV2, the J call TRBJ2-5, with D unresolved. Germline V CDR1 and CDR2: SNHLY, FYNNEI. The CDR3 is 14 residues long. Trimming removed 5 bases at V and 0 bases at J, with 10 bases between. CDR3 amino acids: CASSSGPNQETQYF. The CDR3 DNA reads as TGTGCCAGCAGTTCTGGGCCAAACCAAGAGACCCAGTACTTC.

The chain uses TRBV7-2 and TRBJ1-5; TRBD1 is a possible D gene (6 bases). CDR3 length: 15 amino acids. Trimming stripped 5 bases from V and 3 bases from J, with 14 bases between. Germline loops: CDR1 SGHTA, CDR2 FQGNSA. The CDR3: CASSPNRADNQPQHF. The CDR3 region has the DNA TGTGCCAGCAGCCCAAACAGGGCGGACAATCAGCCCCAGCATTTT.

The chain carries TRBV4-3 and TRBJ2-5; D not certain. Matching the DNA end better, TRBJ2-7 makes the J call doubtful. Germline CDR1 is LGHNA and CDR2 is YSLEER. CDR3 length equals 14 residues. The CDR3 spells CASSQDTFSYEQYF. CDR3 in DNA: TGCGCCAGCAGCCAAGACACCTTCTCCTACGAGCAGTACTTC.

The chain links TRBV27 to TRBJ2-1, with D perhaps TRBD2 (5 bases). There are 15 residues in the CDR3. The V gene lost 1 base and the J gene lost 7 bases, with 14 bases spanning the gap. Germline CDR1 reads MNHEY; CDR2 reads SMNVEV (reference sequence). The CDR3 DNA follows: TGTGCCAGCAGTTTATGGATGGCGGGTTCTAATGAGCAGTTCTTC. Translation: CASSLWMAGSNEQFF.

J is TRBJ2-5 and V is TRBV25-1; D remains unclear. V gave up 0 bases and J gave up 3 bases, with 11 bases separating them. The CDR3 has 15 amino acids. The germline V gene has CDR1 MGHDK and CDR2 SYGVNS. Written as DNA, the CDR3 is TGTGCCAGCAGTGAATATCGCACTTTAGAAGAGACCCAGTACTTC. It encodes CASSEYRTLEETQYF.

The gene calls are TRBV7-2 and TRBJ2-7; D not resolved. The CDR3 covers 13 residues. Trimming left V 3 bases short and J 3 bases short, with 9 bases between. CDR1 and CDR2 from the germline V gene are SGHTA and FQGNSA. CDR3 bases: TGTGCCAGCAGCTTCGAGCCGATCTACGAGCAGTACTTC. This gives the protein CASSFEPIYEQYF.

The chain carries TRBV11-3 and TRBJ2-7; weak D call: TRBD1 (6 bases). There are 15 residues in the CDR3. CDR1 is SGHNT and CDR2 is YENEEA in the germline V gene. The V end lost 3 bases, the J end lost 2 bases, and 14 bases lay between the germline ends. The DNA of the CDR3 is TGTGCCAGCAGCTTCGGGTTACAGGGAACCTACGAGCAGTACTTC. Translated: CASSFGLQGTYEQYF.

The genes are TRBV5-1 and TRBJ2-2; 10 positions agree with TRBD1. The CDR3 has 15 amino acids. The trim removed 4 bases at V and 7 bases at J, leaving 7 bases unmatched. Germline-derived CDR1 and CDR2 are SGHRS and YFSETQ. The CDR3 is CASSPRQGANGELFF. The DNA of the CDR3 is TGCGCCAGCAGCCCAAGACAGGGGGCTAACGGGGAGCTGTTTTTT.

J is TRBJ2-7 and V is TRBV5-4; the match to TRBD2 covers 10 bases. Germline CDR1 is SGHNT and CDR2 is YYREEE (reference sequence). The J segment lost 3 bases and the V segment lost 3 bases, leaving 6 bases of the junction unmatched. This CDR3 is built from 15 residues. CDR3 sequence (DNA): TGTGCCAGCAGCTCGAGGACTAGCGGAAGCTACGAGCAGTACTTC. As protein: CASSSRTSGSYEQYF.

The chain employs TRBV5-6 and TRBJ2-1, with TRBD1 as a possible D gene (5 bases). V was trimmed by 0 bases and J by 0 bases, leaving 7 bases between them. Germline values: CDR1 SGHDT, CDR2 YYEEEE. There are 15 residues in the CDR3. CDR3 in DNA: TGTGCCAGCAGCTTGGATCAGGGCTCCTACAATGAGCAGTTCTTC. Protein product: CASSLDQGSYNEQFF.

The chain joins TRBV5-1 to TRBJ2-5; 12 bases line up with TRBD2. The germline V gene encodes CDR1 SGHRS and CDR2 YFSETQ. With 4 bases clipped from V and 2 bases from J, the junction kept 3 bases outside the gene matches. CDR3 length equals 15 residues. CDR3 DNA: TGCGCCAGCAGCACTGGACTAGCGGGGCAAGAGACCCAGTACTTC. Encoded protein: CASSTGLAGQETQYF.

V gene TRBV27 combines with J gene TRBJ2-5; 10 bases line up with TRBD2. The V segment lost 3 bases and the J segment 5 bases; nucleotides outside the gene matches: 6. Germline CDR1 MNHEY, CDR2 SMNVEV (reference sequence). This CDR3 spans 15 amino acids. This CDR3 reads CASSLRTSGMETQYF. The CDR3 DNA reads TGTGCCAGCAGTTTGCGAACTAGCGGGATGGAGACCCAGTACTTC.

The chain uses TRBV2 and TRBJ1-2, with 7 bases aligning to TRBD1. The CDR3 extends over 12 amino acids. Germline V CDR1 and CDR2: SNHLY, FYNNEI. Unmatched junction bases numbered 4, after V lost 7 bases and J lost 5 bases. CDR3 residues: CASKGTAYGYTF. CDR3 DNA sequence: TGTGCCAGCAAGGGGACAGCTTATGGCTACACCTTC.

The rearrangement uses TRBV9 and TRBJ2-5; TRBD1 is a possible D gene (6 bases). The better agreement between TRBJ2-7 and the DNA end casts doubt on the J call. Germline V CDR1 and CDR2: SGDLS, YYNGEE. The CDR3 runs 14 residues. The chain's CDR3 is CASSPGERVYEQYF. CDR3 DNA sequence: TGTGCCAGCAGCCCAGGGGAGAGGGTCTACGAGCAGTACTTC.

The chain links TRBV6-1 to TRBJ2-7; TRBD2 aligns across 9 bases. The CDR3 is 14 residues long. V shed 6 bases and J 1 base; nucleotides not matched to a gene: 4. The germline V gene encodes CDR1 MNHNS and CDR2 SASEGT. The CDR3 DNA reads TGTGCCAGCAGACCGGCGGGGGGGTCCTACGAGCAGTACTTC. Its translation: CASRPAGGSYEQYF.

DNA of the CDR3: TGTGCCAGCAGTTTGTCGGGAGTAAGTGGGGCCAACGTCCTGACTTTC. This translates into CASSLSGVSGANVLTF. The chain is built from TRBV28 and TRBJ2-6, with a possible D match to TRBD2 (6 bases). Looked up from germline, CDR1 is MDHEN and CDR2 is SYDVKM. Trimming removed 3 bases from V and 3 bases from J, with 12 bases in between. This CDR3 contains 16 residues.

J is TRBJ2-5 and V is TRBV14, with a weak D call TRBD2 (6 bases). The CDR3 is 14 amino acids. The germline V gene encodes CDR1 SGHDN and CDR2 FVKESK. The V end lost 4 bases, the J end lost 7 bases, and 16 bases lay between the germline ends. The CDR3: CASSLLTRVGTQYF. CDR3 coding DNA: TGTGCCAGCAGCCTATTGACTAGAGTAGGGACCCAGTACTTC.

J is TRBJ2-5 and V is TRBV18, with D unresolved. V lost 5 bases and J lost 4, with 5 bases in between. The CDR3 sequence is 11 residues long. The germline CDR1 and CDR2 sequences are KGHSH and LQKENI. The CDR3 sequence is CASSSTETQYF. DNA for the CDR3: TGTGCCAGCTCATCTACAGAGACCCAGTACTTC. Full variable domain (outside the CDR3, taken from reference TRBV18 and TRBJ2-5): NAGVMQNPRHLVRRRGQEARLRCSPMKGHSHVYWYRQLPEEGLKFMVYLQKENIIDESGMPKERFSAEFPKEGPSILRIQQVVRGDSAAYFCASSSTETQYFGPGTRLLVL.